This is a list of T cell receptor beta chains from one sample in a study of blood T cell repertoires in COVID-19. Assay: immunoSEQ multiplex PCR; the TCRdb copy retains only in-frame clones and omits some. The sample has roughly 410,000 clones, around 87% seen once. Sample: peripheral blood. The source is a woman in her sixties with COVID-19, enrolled during active disease. Each CDR3 is given with its conserved first and last residue. D genes are given only for firm matches. Clone size appears in some rows only: once, few, many, or a class for an expanded clone.

v_gene,abundance,d_gene,j_gene,CDR3aa,CDR3nt
TRBV18,few,.,TRBJ2-3,CASSPPVIHSSVDTQYF,TGTGCCAGCTCACCACCGGTTATTCACAGTTCGGTAGATACGCAGTATTTT
TRBV7-9,once,TRBD1,TRBJ1-6,CASSSGGQGATYNSPLHF,TGTGCCAGCAGCTCCGGGGGGCAGGGGGCAACCTATAATTCACCCCTCCACTTT
TRBV15,.,.,TRBJ1-5,CATSFRVPNQPQHF,TGTGCCACCAGCTTCCGGGTCCCCAATCAGCCCCAGCATTTT
TRBV5-8,.,.,TRBJ2-2,CASSLGGSGTGELFF,TGTGCCAGCAGCTTGGGGGGTAGCGGCACCGGGGAGCTGTTTTTT
TRBV7-9,.,.,TRBJ2-3,CASGGLIGGTDTQYF,TGTGCCAGCGGCGGACTGATCGGGGGTACAGATACGCAGTATTTT
TRBV3-1/TRBV3-2,.,TRBD1,TRBJ2-1,CASSQARTGGHEQFF,TGTGCCAGCAGCCAAGCACGGACAGGGGGCCATGAGCAGTTCTTC
TRBV21-1,.,.,TRBJ2-1,CASSKVEGGPCDEQFF,TGTGCCAGCAGCAAAGTGGAGGGGGGGCCTTGCGATGAGCAGTTCTTC
TRBV6-5,.,.,TRBJ2-3,CASSYSRVDTQYF,TGTGCCAGCAGTTACTCCAGGGTTGATACGCAGTATTTT
TRBV18,.,.,TRBJ2-2,CASSPFRLPNTGELFF,TGTGCCAGCTCACCATTCAGGCTACCGAACACCGGGGAGCTGTTTTTT
TRBV9,.,.,TRBJ1-3,CASSHLLETTSGNTIYF,TGTGCCAGCAGCCACCTTCTGGAAACTACCTCTGGAAACACCATATATTTT
TRBV27,.,.,TRBJ1-3,CASSLLTPSGSGNTIYF,TGTGCCAGCAGTTTATTAACACCCAGCGGGTCGGGAAACACCATATATTTT
TRBV2,once,.,TRBJ2-6,CASSGRGAGANVLTF,TGTGCCAGCAGTGGCCGGGGGGCCGGGGCCAACGTCCTGACTTTC
TRBV9,.,.,TRBJ1-1,CASSEDTTITEAFF,TGTGCCAGCAGCGAGGACACAACGATCACTGAAGCTTTCTTT
TRBV3-1/TRBV3-2,.,.,TRBJ2-2,CASSQLSYGELFF,TGTGCCAGCAGCCAACTGAGTTACGGGGAGCTGTTTTTT
TRBV4-1,.,TRBD2,TRBJ2-3,CASSQGERTSAQYF,TGCGCCAGCAGCCAAGGGGAACGGACTAGCGCGCAGTATTTT
TRBV6-5,few,.,TRBJ2-7,CASSSGEGHPWEQYF,TGTGCCAGCAGTTCCGGGGAGGGACACCCCTGGGAGCAGTACTTC
TRBV28,.,TRBD2,TRBJ2-2,CASTLAGLAGGIHGELFF,TGTGCCAGCACCCTCGCGGGACTAGCGGGGGGGATCCACGGGGAGCTGTTTTTT
TRBV5-1,.,.,TRBJ1-1,CASSLILSGSNTEAFF,TGCGCCAGCAGCCTCATTTTATCGGGGTCGAACACTGAAGCTTTCTTT
TRBV28,once,TRBD2,TRBJ2-1,CASSLSKRGGLGQFF,TGTGCCAGCAGTCTCTCTAAGCGGGGGGGCTTAGGGCAGTTCTTC
TRBV12-3/TRBV12-4,.,.,TRBJ1-2,CASRRQVNYGYTF,TGTGCCAGCAGGCGACAGGTGAACTATGGCTACACCTTC
TRBV11-2,.,TRBD2,TRBJ2-5,CASSPGLAGGRETQYF,TGTGCCAGCAGCCCCGGACTAGCGGGGGGGAGGGAGACCCAGTACTTC
TRBV6-6,.,.,TRBJ1-1,CASSYSTSAFF,TGTGCCAGCAGTTACTCGACATCAGCTTTCTTT
TRBV21-1,.,.,TRBJ1-1,CARRRGRYTEAFF,TGTGCCCGGAGGAGGGGGCGGTACACTGAAGCTTTCTTT
TRBV19,.,TRBD2,TRBJ2-7,CASRQAGAGGEQYF,TGTGCCAGTAGACAAGCGGGGGCGGGAGGCGAGCAGTACTTC
TRBV3-1/TRBV3-2,.,.,TRBJ2-7,CASSQDWGLSREQYF,TGTGCCAGCAGCCAAGATTGGGGGCTATCCCGCGAGCAGTACTTC
TRBV19,.,TRBD1,TRBJ1-5,CASSDREQPQHF,TGTGCCAGTAGTGACAGGGAACAGCCCCAGCATTTT
TRBV19,once,.,TRBJ2-6,CASTQVVAGANVLTF,TGTGCCAGTACCCAGGTTGTGGCTGGGGCCAACGTCCTGACTTTC
TRBV2,.,TRBD1,TRBJ1-2,CASRGTGGSGYTF,TGTGCCAGCAGGGGGACAGGGGGCAGTGGCTACACCTTC
TRBV7-2,.,.,TRBJ1-2,CASSPQTNYGYTF,TGTGCCAGCAGCCCCCAGACAAACTATGGCTACACCTTC
TRBV19,.,TRBD1,TRBJ1-5,CASRGQEFYSNQPQHF,TGTGCCAGTAGGGGACAGGAGTTCTATAGCAATCAGCCCCAGCATTTT
TRBV7-7,.,TRBD1,TRBJ2-5,CASSSTGGGETQYF,TGTGCTAGCAGCTCGACAGGGGGTGGAGAGACCCAGTACTTC
TRBV10-1,.,.,TRBJ1-5,CASSETVSSNQPQHF,TGCGCCAGCAGTGAGACAGTTAGTAGCAATCAGCCCCAGCATTTT
TRBV5-1,once,TRBD1,TRBJ2-2,CASSLAATGQPGELFF,TGCGCCAGCAGCTTGGCCGCGACAGGGCAACCCGGGGAGCTGTTTTTT
TRBV7-2,.,.,TRBJ1-1,CASSLISMNTEAFF,TGTGCCAGCAGCTTAATTTCAATGAACACTGAAGCTTTCTTT
TRBV5-1,.,.,TRBJ2-3,CASSGARPDTQYF,TGCGCCAGCAGCGGAGCCCGACCAGATACGCAGTATTTT
TRBV6-6,.,.,TRBJ1-6,CASSDGNSPLHF,TGTGCCAGCAGTGATGGCAATTCACCCCTCCACTTT
TRBV5-1,.,TRBD1,TRBJ1-6,CASRRSDRVISPLHF,TGCGCCAGCAGGAGATCGGACAGGGTCATTTCACCCCTCCACTTT
TRBV30,.,TRBD1,TRBJ2-7,CAWRYRGTYEQYF,TGTGCCTGGAGGTACAGGGGGACCTACGAGCAGTACTTC
TRBV19,.,TRBD1,TRBJ2-7,CASSPRDRVREQYF,TGTGCCAGTAGTCCCCGGGACAGGGTTCGTGAGCAGTACTTC
TRBV11-3,.,.,TRBJ1-1,CASSPSGRPREAFF,TGTGCCAGCAGCCCGAGCGGGAGGCCACGTGAAGCTTTCTTT
TRBV27,.,TRBD1,TRBJ1-2,CASSSGQGASYGYTF,TGTGCCAGCAGTTCTGGACAGGGGGCCAGCTATGGCTACACCTTC
TRBV2,.,.,TRBJ1-3,CASSDEGTPGNTIYF,TGTGCCAGCAGTGACGAAGGGACTCCTGGAAACACCATATATTTT
TRBV5-1,.,TRBD1,TRBJ1-2,CASSNQGAEGGYTF,TGCGCCAGCAGCAATCAGGGGGCAGAGGGCGGCTACACCTTC
TRBV5-6,.,TRBD1,TRBJ1-1,CASSLRTGWDTEAFF,TGTGCCAGCAGCTTACGGACAGGCTGGGACACTGAAGCTTTCTTT
TRBV5-1,.,TRBD1,TRBJ2-1,CASSGGQGFNRGYNEQFF,TGCGCCAGCAGCGGCGGACAGGGGTTCAATCGAGGGTACAATGAGCAGTTCTTC
TRBV7-9,.,TRBD2,TRBJ2-3,CASRRAGGMTQYF,TGTGCCAGCAGACGAGCGGGAGGTATGACGCAGTATTTT
TRBV6-2/TRBV6-3,once,TRBD1,TRBJ1-5,CASRYTGEEQPQHF,TGTGCCAGCAGATACACAGGGGAGGAACAGCCCCAGCATTTT
TRBV9,.,TRBD1,TRBJ1-3,CASGTGYATIYF,TGTGCCAGCGGGACAGGGTACGCCACCATATATTTT
TRBV27,.,TRBD1,TRBJ2-7,CASSSWDRSYEQYF,TGTGCCAGCAGTTCCTGGGACAGATCCTACGAGCAGTACTTC
TRBV30,.,.,TRBJ1-5,CAWSGGEVGRQPQHF,TGTGCCTGGAGTGGGGGGGAGGTAGGACGTCAGCCCCAGCATTTT
TRBV2,.,.,TRBJ2-3,CASSERGYRSTDTQYF,TGTGCCAGCAGTGAAAGAGGGTACAGAAGCACAGATACGCAGTATTTT
TRBV2,.,.,TRBJ2-3,CAGTTGDTQYF,TGTGCCGGAACCACAGGAGATACGCAGTATTTT
TRBV6-1,.,.,TRBJ1-1,CASSDMNTEAFF,TGTGCCAGCAGTGACATGAACACTGAAGCTTTCTTT
TRBV6-2/TRBV6-3,.,TRBD1,TRBJ1-2,CASSSTGAYGYTF,TGTGCCAGCAGTTCGACAGGGGCCTATGGCTACACCTTC
TRBV5-1,.,.,TRBJ2-5,CASSKGLQETQYF,TGCGCCAGCAGCAAGGGACTCCAAGAGACCCAGTACTTC
TRBV7-3,.,TRBD1,TRBJ1-6,CASSLTGVANSPLHF,TGTGCCAGCAGCTTGACAGGGGTGGCTAATTCACCCCTCCACTTT